The 10 T cell receptor beta chains below all came from one sample that was sequenced in a study of blood T cell repertoires in COVID-19. This table comes from immunoSEQ multiplex PCR, and its TCRdb copy is limited to in-frame clones, with some not included. This sample carries a few hundred thousand clones, 70% to 90% of them seen once, and the ten largest clones take 1.5% to 2%. The sample comprised peripheral blood. The receptors here all came from a woman aged 25 to 39 with COVID-19, enrolled during active disease.

This sequence joins TRBV27 and TRBJ1-5; D ambiguous. CDR1 is MNHEY and CDR2 is SMNVEV in the germline V gene (reference sequence). The CDR3 contains 16 residues. V gave up 5 bases and J gave up 0 bases, with 14 bases separating them. CDR3 sequence reads: CASSPSGGGSNQPQHF. CDR3 coding DNA: TGTGCCAGCAGTCCGTCCGGTGGAGGTAGCAATCAGCCCCAGCATTTT.

The rearrangement joins TRBV6-6 to TRBJ2-1; maybe TRBD1 (6 bases). Germline V gene lookup returns CDR1 MNHNY and CDR2 SVGAGI (reference sequence). The CDR3 covers 14 residues. Trimming pared 2 bases from V and 4 bases from J, leaving 9 bases between. DNA for the CDR3: TGTGCCAGCAGTTACCTAGACAGGTACAATGAGCAGTTCTTC. This translates into CASSYLDRYNEQFF.

V is TRBV19 and J is TRBJ1-2; D not certain. The germline gives CDR1 LNHDA, CDR2 SQIVND (reference sequence). The CDR3 length is 13 residues. The ends were cut back, 7 bases at V and 1 base at J, with 10 bases in the middle. The CDR3 sequence is CASNLPSNYGYTF. For the CDR3, the DNA is TGTGCCAGTAATTTACCGAGTAACTATGGCTACACCTTC.

The chain combines TRBV7-9 with TRBJ2-5; the match to TRBD1 covers 9 bases. CDR1 and CDR2 (germline): SEHNR, FQNEAQ (reference sequence). J gave up 2 bases and V 5 bases, and 6 bases lay outside the gene matches. The CDR3 contains 15 residues. The CDR3: CASSKGQGKQETQYF. CDR3 nucleotides: TGTGCCAGCAGCAAGGGACAGGGAAAACAAGAGACCCAGTACTTC.

The chain recombines TRBV6-1 with TRBJ2-7; TRBD1 matches at 12 bases. The germline V gene encodes CDR1 MNHNS and CDR2 SASEGT. The CDR3 spans 17 residues. The trim removed 4 bases at V and 4 bases at J, leaving 11 bases unmatched. CDR3 nucleotides: TGTGCCAGCAGTGCCCCCTCCGGGACAGGGGGCCTATACGAGCAGTACGTC. Protein: CASSAPSGTGGLYEQYV.

The chain joins TRBV4-3 to TRBJ1-1; D is undetermined. V dropped 1 base and J dropped 5 bases, with 8 bases sitting between them. In germline, CDR1 is LGHNA, CDR2 YSLEER. The CDR3 spans 13 residues. The CDR3 protein is CASSQGRLTEAFF. Here the CDR3 DNA reads TGCGCCAGCAGCCAAGGGAGGTTGACTGAAGCTTTCTTT.

The CDR3 loop reads CATSDPGLAGGRETQYF. The CDR3 DNA sequence: TGTGCCACCAGTGACCCCGGACTAGCGGGGGGGCGTGAGACCCAGTACTTC. This chain links TRBV24-1 with TRBJ2-5, with 15 bases that match TRBD2. Germline V gives CDR1 KGHDR, CDR2 SFDVKD. The length of the CDR3 is 17 residues. V trimming: 4 bases; J trimming: 5 bases; junction bases outside the gene matches: 7.

This chain connects TRBV6-5 to TRBJ1-1; D remains unclear. The CDR3 is 12 residues long. The V and J ends lost 4 bases and 11 bases respectively, with 14 bases between them. CDR1 is MNHEY, CDR2 SVGAGI, per germline. The CDR3, as DNA: TGTGCCAGCAGTTCAACGGGTAATCAGGCTTTCTTT. Protein sequence: CASSSTGNQAFF.

The CDR3 region has the DNA TGTGCCAGCAGCTTAGAAGGTGCAGGGACAGATGGCTACACCTTC. This encodes CASSLEGAGTDGYTF. The V and J genes are TRBV11-3 and TRBJ1-2; 7 nucleotides line up with TRBD1. The junction had 7 bases not matched to a gene; V was cut back by 0 bases and J by 6 bases. Germline-derived CDR1 and CDR2 are SGHNT and YENEEA. This CDR3 has 15 amino acids.

V gene TRBV5-5 combines with J gene TRBJ2-7; D is unclear. The CDR3 extends over 14 amino acids. The V end lost 4 bases, the J end lost 1 base, and 12 bases lay between the germline ends. In germline, CDR1 is SGHKS, CDR2 YYEKEE (reference sequence). The CDR3 loop reads CASSLVPYSYEQYV. The CDR3 nucleotides are TGTGCCAGCAGCCTTGTTCCGTATTCCTACGAGCAGTACGTC.